This entry features one T cell receptor (beta chain) sequence. These data are taken from a study of blood T cell repertoires in COVID-19. In germline, CDR1 is SGDLS, CDR2 YYNGEE. This CDR3 has 15 amino acids. V lost 0 bases, J lost 8 bases, and 9 bases stayed unmatched. Method: immunoSEQ multiplex PCR; TCRdb's copy keeps in-frame clones and lacks some. There are approximately 230,000 clones in the sample; 70% to 90% occur only once, and roughly 3% lies in the top ten. Sequences were obtained from peripheral blood. The rearrangement links TRBV9 to TRBJ1-1, with TRBD1 matching 8 bases. The clonotype was recovered from a man aged 18-30 years with active or convalescent COVID-19. DNA for the CDR3: TGTGCCAGCAGCGTAGACCAGGGGGCAAGTCAAGAAGCTTTCTTT. Protein: CASSVDQGASQEAFF.